These 6 T cell receptor beta chains came from one sample sequenced in a study of tissue T cells after allogeneic stem cell transplantation. Time point in this sample: mouse harvest day 7 after allogeneic transplant. The graft held 10^6 splenic CD5+ T cells and 10^7 T-cell-depleted bone marrow cells. Assay: immunoSEQ multiplex PCR; the TCRdb copy retains only in-frame clones and omits some. The data hold 8,500 to 10,000 clones, with approximately 45% observed a single time. Sequenced: gut tissue. Receptors originate from a female BALB/c mouse given C57BL/6 T cells with graft-versus-host disease after an allogeneic hematopoietic cell transplant.

A note on this clone: All gene names here are mouse names. From the germline J gene comes the end of the CDR3, since the read stops 1 residue before it. This chain connects TRBV26 to TRBJ2-4; D remains unclear. Between the trimmed V and J ends, which lost 4 bases and 3 bases, there was a span of 8 bases. Germline CDR1 and CDR2: KGHPV and FQNQEV (reference sequence). This CDR3 spans 13 amino acids. CDR3 DNA (partial): TGTGCCAGCAGTCCCCGGGCCCAAAACACCTTGTAC. The encoded protein is CASSPRAQNTLY. The entire CDR3 reads CASSPRAQNTLYF. The variable domain in full, completed from reference TRBV26 and TRBJ2-4, reads NSKVIQTPRYLVKGQGQKAKMRCIPEKGHPVVFWYQQNKNNEFKFLINFQNQEVLQQIDMTEKRFSAECPSNSPCSLEIQSSEAGDSALYLCASSPRAQNTLYFGAGTRLSVL.

This clone was observed a few times. All gene names here are mouse names. The CDR3 end lies 1 residue beyond the end of the read and is filled in from the germline J gene. The gene calls are TRBV3 and TRBJ2-3; D not certain. This CDR3 contains 13 residues. Trimming cost V 5 bases and J 2 bases, with 8 bases left between them. CDR1 and CDR2 from the germline V gene are SNHLY and FYNGKV (reference sequence). The CDR3 spells CASSTTLAETLYF. Incomplete CDR3 DNA: TGTGCCAGCAGCACGACTCTTGCAGAAACGCTGTAT.

By its share, this clone is medium-sized. Mouse gene names apply. The CDR3 end is not reached by the read, which stops 1 residue before it; the germline J gene fills it in. The chain couples TRBV26 to TRBJ1-3; tentatively, D is TRBD1 (6 bases). V was clipped by 0 bases and J by 6 bases, with 9 bases between them. Looked up from germline, CDR1 is KGHPV and CDR2 is FQNQEV (reference sequence). The CDR3 contains 14 residues. This CDR3 reads CASSLSWDKNTLYF. The sequenced CDR3 bases are TGTGCCAGCAGTCTGTCCTGGGACAAAAATACGCTCTAT. The whole variable domain, remainder taken from reference TRBV26 and TRBJ1-3, is NSKVIQTPRYLVKGQGQKAKMRCIPEKGHPVVFWYQQNKNNEFKFLINFQNQEVLQQIDMTEKRFSAECPSNSPCSLEIQSSEAGDSALYLCASSLSWDKNTLYFGEGSRLIVV.

Points on this clone: Each gene name is a mouse one. The missing CDR3 end, 1 residue past where the read stops, is filled in from the germline J gene. The chain couples TRBV15 to TRBJ2-1; 7 positions match TRBD1. This CDR3 region has 13 residues. The ends lost 4 bases at V and 3 bases at J; junction bases unmatched: 0. Germline V gives CDR1 SGHND, CDR2 FRSKSL. CDR3 in amino acids: CASSWDSYAEQFF. CDR3 bases read: TGTGCCAGCAGTTGGGACAGCTATGCTGAGCAGTTC.

This clone was seen a few times. Gene names denote mouse genes. From the germline J gene comes the end of the CDR3, since the read stops 1 residue before it. V and J are TRBV3 and TRBJ2-7; 12 nucleotides agree with TRBD2. CDR1 is SNHLY, CDR2 FYNGKV, per germline (reference sequence). This CDR3 region has 16 residues. Unmatched junction bases numbered 3, after V lost 3 bases and J lost 0 bases. The DNA read from the CDR3 is TGTGCCAGCAGCTTGAGACTGGGGGGGCGCTCCTATGAACAGTAC. It yields the protein CASSLRLGGRSYEQY. The whole CDR3 is CASSLRLGGRSYEQYF.

This clone is medium-sized within its sample. These gene names are mouse names. Read sequence stops 1 residue before the CDR3 end, and the germline J gene provides the missing end. The chain uses TRBV23 and TRBJ2-1; no DNA check was done on the table's D call, TRBD2. The germline gives CDR1 KGHTA, CDR2 FQNQQP. This CDR3 comprises 13 residues. The CDR3 spells CSSSRDFYAEQFF. The sequenced CDR3 bases are TGCTCCAGCAGCCGGGACTTCTATGCTGAGCAGTTC.